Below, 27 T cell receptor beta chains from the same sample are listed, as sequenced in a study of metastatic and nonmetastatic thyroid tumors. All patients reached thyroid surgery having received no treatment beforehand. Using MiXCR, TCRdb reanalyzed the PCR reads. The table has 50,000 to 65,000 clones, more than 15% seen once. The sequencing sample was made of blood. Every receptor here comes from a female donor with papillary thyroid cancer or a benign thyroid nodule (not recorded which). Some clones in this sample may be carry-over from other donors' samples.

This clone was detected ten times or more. As DNA, the CDR3 is TGCGCCAGCAGCAAGGGACTCGAAGACCGCTCCTACAATGAGCAGTTCTTC. It translates to CASSKGLEDRSYNEQFF. The chain is built from TRBV5-1 and TRBJ2-1, with TRBD2 as a possible D gene (6 bases). This CDR3 spans 17 amino acids. Per germline, CDR1 SGHRS and CDR2 YFSETQ. The V end was cut by 4 bases, the J end by 0 bases, with 17 bases between.

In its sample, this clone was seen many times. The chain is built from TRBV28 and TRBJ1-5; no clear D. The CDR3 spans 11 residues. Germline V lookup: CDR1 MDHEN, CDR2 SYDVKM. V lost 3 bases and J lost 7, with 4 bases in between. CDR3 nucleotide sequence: TGTGCCAGCAGTTTTGAGCAGCCCCAGCATTTT. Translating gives CASSFEQPQHF. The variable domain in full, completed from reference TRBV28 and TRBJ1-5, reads DVKVTQSSRYLVKRTGEKVFLECVQDMDHENMFWYRQDPGLGLRLIYFSYDVKMKEKGDIPEGYSVSREKKERFSLILESASTNQTSMYLCASSFEQPQHFGDGTRLSIL.

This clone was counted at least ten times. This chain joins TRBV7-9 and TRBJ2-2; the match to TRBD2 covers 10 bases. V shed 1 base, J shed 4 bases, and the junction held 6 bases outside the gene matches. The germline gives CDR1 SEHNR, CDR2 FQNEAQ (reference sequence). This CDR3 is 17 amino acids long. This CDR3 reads CASSLGSLAGATGELFF. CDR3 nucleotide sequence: TGTGCCAGCAGCTTAGGGAGTCTAGCGGGAGCCACCGGGGAGCTGTTTTTT.

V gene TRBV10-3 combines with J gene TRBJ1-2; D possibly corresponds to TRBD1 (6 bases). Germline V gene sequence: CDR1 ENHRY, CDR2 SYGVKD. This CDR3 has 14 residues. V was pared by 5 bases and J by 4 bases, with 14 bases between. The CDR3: CAISYMGAVYGYTF. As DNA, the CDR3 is TGTGCCATCAGTTATATGGGGGCTGTCTATGGCTACACCTTC.

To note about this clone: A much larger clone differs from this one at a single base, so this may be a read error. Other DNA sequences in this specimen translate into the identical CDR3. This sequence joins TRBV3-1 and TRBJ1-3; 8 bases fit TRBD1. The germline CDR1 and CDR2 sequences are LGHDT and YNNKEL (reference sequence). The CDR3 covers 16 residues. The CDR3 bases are TGTGCTAGCAGCCAAGGACGACAGGGGAACAGAAACACCATATATTTT. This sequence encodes CASSQGRQGNRNTIYF.

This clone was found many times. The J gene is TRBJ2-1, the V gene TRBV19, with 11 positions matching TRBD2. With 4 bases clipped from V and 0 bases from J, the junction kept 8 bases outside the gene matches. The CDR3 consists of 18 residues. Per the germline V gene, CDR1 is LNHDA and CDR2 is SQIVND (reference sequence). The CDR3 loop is CASSKLLAGESSYNEQFF. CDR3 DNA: TGTGCCAGTAGTAAGTTACTAGCGGGAGAGAGCTCCTACAATGAGCAGTTCTTC.

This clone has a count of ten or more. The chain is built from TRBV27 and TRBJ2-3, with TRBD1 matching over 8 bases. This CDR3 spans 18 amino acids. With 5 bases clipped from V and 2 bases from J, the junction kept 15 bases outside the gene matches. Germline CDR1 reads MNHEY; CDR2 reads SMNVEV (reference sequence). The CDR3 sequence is CASSPARDRLAPTDTQYF. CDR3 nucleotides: TGTGCCAGCAGTCCTGCCCGGGACAGGCTGGCTCCCACAGATACGCAGTATTTT.

Here the CDR3 DNA reads TGTGCCAGCAGTTATCAAACCGGGACTAGCGACTACGAGCAGTACTTC. Translating it yields CASSYQTGTSDYEQYF. The V gene is TRBV6-5, the J gene TRBJ2-7; 10 positions match TRBD2. This CDR3 has 16 residues. Unmatched junction bases numbered 8, after V lost 3 bases and J lost 3 bases. Germline V gives CDR1 MNHEY, CDR2 SVGAGI.

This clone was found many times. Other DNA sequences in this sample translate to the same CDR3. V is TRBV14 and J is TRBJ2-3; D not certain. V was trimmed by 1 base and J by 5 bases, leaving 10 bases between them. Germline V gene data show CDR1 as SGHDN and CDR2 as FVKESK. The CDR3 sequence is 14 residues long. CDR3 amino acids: CASSQVGPQDTQYF. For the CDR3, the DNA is TGTGCCAGCAGCCAAGTTGGGCCCCAAGATACGCAGTATTTT.

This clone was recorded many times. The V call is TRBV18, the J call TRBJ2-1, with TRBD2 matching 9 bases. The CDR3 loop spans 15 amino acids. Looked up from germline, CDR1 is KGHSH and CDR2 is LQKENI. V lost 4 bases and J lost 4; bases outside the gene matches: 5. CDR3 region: CASSLRTSEYNEQFF. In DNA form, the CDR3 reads TGTGCCAGCTCACTACGGACTAGCGAGTACAATGAGCAGTTCTTC.

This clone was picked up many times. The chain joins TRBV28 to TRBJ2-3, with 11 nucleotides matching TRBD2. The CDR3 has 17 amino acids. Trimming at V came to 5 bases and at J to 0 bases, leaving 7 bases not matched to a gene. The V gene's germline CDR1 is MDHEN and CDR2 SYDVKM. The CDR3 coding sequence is TGTGCCAGCAGTCTCGGGACTAGCGGAACTAGCACAGATACGCAGTATTTT. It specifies CASSLGTSGTSTDTQYF.

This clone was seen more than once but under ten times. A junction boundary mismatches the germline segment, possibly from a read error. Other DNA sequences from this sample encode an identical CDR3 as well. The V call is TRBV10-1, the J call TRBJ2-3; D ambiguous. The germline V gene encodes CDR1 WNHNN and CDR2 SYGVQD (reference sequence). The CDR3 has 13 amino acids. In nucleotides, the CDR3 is TGCGCCAGCAGTGAACCGGGCACGGATACTCAGTACTTT. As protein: CASSEPGTDTQYF.

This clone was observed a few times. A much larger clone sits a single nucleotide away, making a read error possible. The CDR3 region is CASSHARVVGEQFF. In DNA, the CDR3 is TGTGCCAGCAGCCACGCCAGGGTCGTCGGTGAGCAGTTCTTC. The rearrangement links TRBV14 to TRBJ2-1, with a weak D call TRBD1 (5 bases). With 3 bases removed from V and 9 bases from J, the gap between germline ends came to 15 bases. This CDR3 has 14 amino acids. CDR1 and CDR2 from the germline V gene are SGHDN and FVKESK.

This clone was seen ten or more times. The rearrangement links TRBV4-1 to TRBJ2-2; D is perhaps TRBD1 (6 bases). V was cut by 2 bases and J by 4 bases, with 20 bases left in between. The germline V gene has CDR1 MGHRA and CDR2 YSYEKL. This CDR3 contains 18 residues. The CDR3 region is CASSQRTGQTSRTGELFF. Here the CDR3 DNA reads TGCGCCAGCAGCCAACGAACGGGACAAACAAGCCGCACCGGGGAGCTGTTTTTT.

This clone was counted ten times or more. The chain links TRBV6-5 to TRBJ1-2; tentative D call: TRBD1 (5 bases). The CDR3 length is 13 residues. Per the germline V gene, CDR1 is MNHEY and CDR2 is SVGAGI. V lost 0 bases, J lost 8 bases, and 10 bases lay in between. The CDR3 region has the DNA TGTGCCAGCAGTTACTCGAATCGGGGGGGCTACACCTTC. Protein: CASSYSNRGGYTF.

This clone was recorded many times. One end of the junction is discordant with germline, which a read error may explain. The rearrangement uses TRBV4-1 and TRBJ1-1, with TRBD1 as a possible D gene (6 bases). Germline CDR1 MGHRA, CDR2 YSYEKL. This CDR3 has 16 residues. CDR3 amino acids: CASSQGQGRMNTEALF. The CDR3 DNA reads TGCGCCAGCAGCCAGGGTCAGGGGAGGATGAACACTGAAGCTCTCTTT.

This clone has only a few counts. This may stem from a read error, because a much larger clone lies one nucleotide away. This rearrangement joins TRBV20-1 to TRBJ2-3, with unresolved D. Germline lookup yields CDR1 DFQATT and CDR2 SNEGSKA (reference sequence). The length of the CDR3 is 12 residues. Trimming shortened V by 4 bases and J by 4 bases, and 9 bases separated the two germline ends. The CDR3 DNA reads TGCAGTGCTATTTGCTTCGCAGATACGCAGTATTTT. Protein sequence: CSAICFADTQYF.

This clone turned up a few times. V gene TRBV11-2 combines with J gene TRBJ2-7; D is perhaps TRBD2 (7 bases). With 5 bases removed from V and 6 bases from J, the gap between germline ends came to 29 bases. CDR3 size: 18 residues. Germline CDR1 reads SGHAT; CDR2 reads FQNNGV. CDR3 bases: TGTGCCAGCAGCCGAAGGGCGGTAGGGGGGGGTTCGGCCGTCGAGCAGTACTTC. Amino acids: CASSRRAVGGGSAVEQYF.

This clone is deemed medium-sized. The CDR3 region is CASSSDRENQPQHF. DNA of the CDR3: TGTGCCAGCAGTTCGGACAGGGAAAATCAGCCCCAGCATTTT. The V call is TRBV28, the J call TRBJ1-5; TRBD1 matches 8 bases. CDR3 length: 14 amino acids. With 4 bases clipped from V and 4 bases from J, the junction kept 3 bases outside the gene matches. Germline assignment: CDR1 MDHEN and CDR2 SYDVKM. The complete variable domain, with remaining parts taken from reference TRBV28 and TRBJ1-5, reads DVKVTQSSRYLVKRTGEKVFLECVQDMDHENMFWYRQDPGLGLRLIYFSYDVKMKEKGDIPEGYSVSREKKERFSLILESASTNQTSMYLCASSSDRENQPQHFGDGTRLSIL.

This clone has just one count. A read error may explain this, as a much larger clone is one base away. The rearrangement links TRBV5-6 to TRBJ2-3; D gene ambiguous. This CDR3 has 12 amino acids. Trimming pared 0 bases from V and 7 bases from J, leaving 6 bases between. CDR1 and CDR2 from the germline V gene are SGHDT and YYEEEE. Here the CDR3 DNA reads TGTGCCAGCAGCTTGGGTACATATACGCAGTATTTT. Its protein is CASSLGTYTQYF.

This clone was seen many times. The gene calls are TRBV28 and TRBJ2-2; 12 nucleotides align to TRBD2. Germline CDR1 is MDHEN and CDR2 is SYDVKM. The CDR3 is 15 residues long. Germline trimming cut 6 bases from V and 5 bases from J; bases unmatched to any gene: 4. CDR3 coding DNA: TGTGCCAGCAGCCTCGGACTAGCGGGGACCGGGGAGCTGTTTTTT. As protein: CASSLGLAGTGELFF.

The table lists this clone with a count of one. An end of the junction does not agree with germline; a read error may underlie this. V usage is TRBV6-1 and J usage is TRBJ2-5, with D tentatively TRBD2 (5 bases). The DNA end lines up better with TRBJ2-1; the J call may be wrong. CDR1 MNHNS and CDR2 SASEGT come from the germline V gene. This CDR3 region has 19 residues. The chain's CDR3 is CASTKRLAPGSPFFHDQFF. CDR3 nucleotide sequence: TGTGCCAGCACAAAGCGGCTGGCCCCGGGATCTCCCTTCTTTCATGATCAGTTCTTC.

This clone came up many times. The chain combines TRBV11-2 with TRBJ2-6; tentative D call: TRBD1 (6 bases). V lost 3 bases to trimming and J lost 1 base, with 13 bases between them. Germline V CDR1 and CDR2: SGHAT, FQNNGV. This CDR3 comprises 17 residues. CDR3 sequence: CASSLGQGHSGANVLTF. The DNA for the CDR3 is TGTGCCAGCAGCTTGGGGCAGGGACATTCTGGGGCCAACGTCCTGACTTTC. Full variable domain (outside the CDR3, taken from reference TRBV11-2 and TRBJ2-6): EAGVAQSPRYKIIEKRQSVAFWCNPISGHATLYWYQQILGQGPKLLIQFQNNGVVDDSQLPKDRFSAERLKGVDSTLKIQPAKLEDSAVYLCASSLGQGHSGANVLTFGAGSRLTVL.

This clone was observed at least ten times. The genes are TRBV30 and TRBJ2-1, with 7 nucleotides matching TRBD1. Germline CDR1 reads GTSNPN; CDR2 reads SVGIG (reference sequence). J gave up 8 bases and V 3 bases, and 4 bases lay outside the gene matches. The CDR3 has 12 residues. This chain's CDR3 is CAWRKGGYEQFF. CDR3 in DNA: TGTGCCTGGAGAAAAGGGGGCTATGAGCAGTTCTTC.

The CDR3 is CSARQGVRGYTEAFF. CDR3 DNA sequence: TGCAGTGCTAGACAAGGGGTTAGGGGGTACACTGAAGCTTTCTTT. This sequence joins TRBV20-1 and TRBJ1-1; D is perhaps TRBD1 (6 bases). Germline CDR1 DFQATT, CDR2 SNEGSKA (reference sequence). The CDR3 runs 15 residues. Trimming took off 2 bases at V and 3 bases at J, with 16 bases between the two ends.

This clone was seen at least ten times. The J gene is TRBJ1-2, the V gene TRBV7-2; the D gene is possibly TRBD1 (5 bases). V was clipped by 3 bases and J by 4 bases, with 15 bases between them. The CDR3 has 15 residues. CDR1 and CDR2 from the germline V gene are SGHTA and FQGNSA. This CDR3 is CASSFSRGFGYGYTF. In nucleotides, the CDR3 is TGTGCCAGCAGCTTTTCCCGGGGGTTCGGCTATGGCTACACCTTC.

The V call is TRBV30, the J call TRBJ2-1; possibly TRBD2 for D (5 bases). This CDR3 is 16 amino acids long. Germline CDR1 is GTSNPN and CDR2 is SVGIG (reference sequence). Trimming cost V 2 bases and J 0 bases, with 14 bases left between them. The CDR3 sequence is CAWSKRGPSSYNEQFF. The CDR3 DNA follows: TGTGCCTGGAGTAAAAGAGGGCCAAGCTCCTACAATGAGCAGTTCTTC.